Listed below are T cell receptor beta chains from one sample, sequenced in a study of response to subunit inactivated influenza vaccine. TCRdb re-analysed the RT-PCR reads in MiXCR, keeping a single row per CDR3 protein. The sample comprises around 850,000 distinct CDR3 sequences, approximately 17% of which are singletons, and about a tenth rests with the top ten. This specimen consisted of PBMCs from blood, obtained 5 to 6 days after vaccination. The receptors were sampled from a man aged 50 or older who received an inactivated influenza vaccine. Both conserved end residues are part of each CDR3. The order of the fields is V gene, J gene, D gene, clone size, CDR3 protein, CDR3 DNA. D genes are given only for firm matches. Clone size is not always given. Where it is, it says once, few, many or a class for expanded clones.

v_gene: TRBV15
j_gene: TRBJ2-2
d_gene: TRBD2
abundance: NA
CDR3aa: CATSRGLAAGTGELFF
CDR3nt: TGTGCCACCAGCAGGGGACTAGCGGCCGGTACCGGGGAGCTGTTTTTT

v_gene: TRBV7-3
j_gene: TRBJ2-1
d_gene: TRBD2
abundance: few
CDR3aa: CASSLGATSGREQFF
CDR3nt: TGTGCCAGCAGCTTAGGAGCGACTAGCGGGAGGGAGCAGTTCTTC

v_gene: TRBV28
j_gene: TRBJ2-7
d_gene: TRBD2
abundance: NA
CDR3aa: CASSIIAGRSWEQYF
CDR3nt: TGTGCCAGCAGTATCATAGCGGGACGGTCGTGGGAGCAGTACTTC

v_gene: TRBV21-1
j_gene: TRBJ2-7
d_gene: NA
abundance: few
CDR3aa: CASSKHGDNSYEQYF
CDR3nt: TGTGCCAGCAGCAAACATGGGGACAACTCCTACGAGCAGTACTTC

v_gene: TRBV7-2
j_gene: TRBJ1-1
d_gene: NA
abundance: few
CDR3aa: CASSLDAGRTEAFF
CDR3nt: TGTGCCAGCAGCTTAGACGCAGGGCGCACTGAAGCTTTCTTT

v_gene: TRBV20-1
j_gene: TRBJ2-1
d_gene: NA
abundance: NA
CDR3aa: CSASSEAGGYNEQFF
CDR3nt: TGCAGTGCTAGTTCGGAAGCGGGCGGGTACAATGAGCAGTTCTTC

v_gene: TRBV5-1
j_gene: TRBJ2-1
d_gene: TRBD2
abundance: few
CDR3aa: CASTPRGGGGSYNEQFF
CDR3nt: TGCGCCAGCACCCCTAGAGGCGGCGGGGGCTCCTACAATGAGCAGTTCTTC

v_gene: TRBV6-5
j_gene: TRBJ2-5
d_gene: NA
abundance: NA
CDR3aa: CASSYLGGRETQYF
CDR3nt: TGTGCCAGCAGTTACTTAGGGGGAAGGGAGACCCAGTACTTC

v_gene: TRBV6-4
j_gene: TRBJ2-3
d_gene: NA
abundance: NA
CDR3aa: CASSEYTTDTQYF
CDR3nt: TGTGCCAGCAGTGAATACACCACAGATACGCAGTATTTT

v_gene: TRBV4-2
j_gene: TRBJ2-1
d_gene: TRBD1
abundance: NA
CDR3aa: CASSLSRGPGNEQFF
CDR3nt: TGTGCCAGCAGCCTTTCCAGGGGGCCGGGCAATGAGCAGTTCTTC

v_gene: TRBV29-1
j_gene: TRBJ2-2
d_gene: NA
abundance: NA
CDR3aa: CSVEDLNRNTGELFF
CDR3nt: TGCAGCGTTGAAGATCTTAACAGGAACACCGGGGAGCTGTTTTTT

v_gene: TRBV7-9
j_gene: TRBJ2-5
d_gene: TRBD2
abundance: NA
CDR3aa: CAINNRLAGEVEETQYF
CDR3nt: TGTGCCATCAACAACCGACTAGCGGGAGAGGTAGAAGAGACCCAGTACTTC

v_gene: TRBV6-1
j_gene: TRBJ1-1
d_gene: NA
abundance: NA
CDR3aa: CASGGRSLNTEAFF
CDR3nt: TGTGCCAGCGGCGGCCGAAGCCTAAACACTGAAGCTTTCTTT

v_gene: TRBV5-1
j_gene: TRBJ2-2
d_gene: TRBD2
abundance: few
CDR3aa: CASSGGTSGGPTGELFF
CDR3nt: TGCGCCAGCAGCGGAGGGACTAGCGGGGGACCCACCGGGGAGCTGTTTTTT

v_gene: TRBV4-3
j_gene: TRBJ2-4
d_gene: TRBD2
abundance: once
CDR3aa: CASSQKTSGRTPKNIQYF
CDR3nt: TGCGCCAGCAGCCAAAAGACTAGCGGGCGTACCCCCAAAAACATTCAGTACTTC

v_gene: TRBV21-1
j_gene: TRBJ2-1
d_gene: NA
abundance: NA
CDR3aa: CASSKGVRGRNEQFF
CDR3nt: TGTGCCAGCAGCAAAGGTGTGCGGGGACGTAATGAGCAGTTCTTC

v_gene: TRBV9
j_gene: TRBJ2-7
d_gene: NA
abundance: many
CDR3aa: CASSAPSRRAYEQYF
CDR3nt: TGTGCCAGCAGCGCACCGTCCCGACGGGCCTACGAGCAGTACTTC

v_gene: TRBV6-1
j_gene: TRBJ2-4
d_gene: NA
abundance: few
CDR3aa: CASSQGTQNIQYF
CDR3nt: TGTGCCAGCAGTCAGGGGACCCAAAACATTCAGTACTTC

v_gene: TRBV5-8
j_gene: TRBJ2-1
d_gene: TRBD2
abundance: NA
CDR3aa: CASSAELAGEGNEQFF
CDR3nt: TGTGCCAGCAGCGCCGAACTAGCGGGAGAGGGAAATGAGCAGTTCTTC

v_gene: TRBV20-1
j_gene: TRBJ1-2
d_gene: TRBD1
abundance: NA
CDR3aa: CSAPDRGTRGYTF
CDR3nt: TGCAGTGCTCCGGACAGGGGGACTCGTGGCTACACCTTC

v_gene: TRBV4-2
j_gene: TRBJ2-1
d_gene: TRBD2
abundance: many
CDR3aa: CASSPSGTSGYEQFF
CDR3nt: TGTGCCAGCAGCCCCTCCGGGACTAGCGGATATGAGCAGTTCTTC

v_gene: TRBV7-8
j_gene: TRBJ2-7
d_gene: NA
abundance: few
CDR3aa: CASSPAGGGPYEQYF
CDR3nt: TGTGCCAGCAGCCCTGCCGGCGGGGGCCCCTACGAGCAGTACTTC

v_gene: TRBV10-3
j_gene: TRBJ2-2
d_gene: NA
abundance: NA
CDR3aa: CAISDLGSGELFF
CDR3nt: TGTGCCATCAGTGATTTGGGATCCGGGGAGCTGTTTTTT

v_gene: TRBV12-3/TRBV12-4
j_gene: TRBJ2-5
d_gene: TRBD1
abundance: few
CDR3aa: CASSSKDRETQYF
CDR3nt: TGTGCCAGCAGTTCAAAGGACAGGGAGACCCAGTACTTC

v_gene: TRBV6-1
j_gene: TRBJ2-7
d_gene: NA
abundance: NA
CDR3aa: CASRREADSYEQYF
CDR3nt: TGTGCCAGCAGGCGCGAGGCAGACTCCTACGAGCAGTACTTC

v_gene: TRBV27
j_gene: TRBJ1-4
d_gene: NA
abundance: NA
CDR3aa: CASSFRNEKLFF
CDR3nt: TGTGCCAGCAGTTTTCGGAATGAAAAACTGTTTTTT

v_gene: TRBV20-1
j_gene: TRBJ2-1
d_gene: NA
abundance: few
CDR3aa: CSARPKGYWDEQFF
CDR3nt: TGCAGTGCTAGACCCAAGGGGTACTGGGATGAGCAGTTCTTC

v_gene: TRBV29-1
j_gene: TRBJ2-7
d_gene: NA
abundance: NA
CDR3aa: CSVEVSLAVGEQYF
CDR3nt: TGCAGCGTTGAAGTTTCCCTCGCAGTTGGCGAGCAGTACTTC

v_gene: TRBV27
j_gene: TRBJ2-1
d_gene: TRBD2
abundance: NA
CDR3aa: CASSLSASGASFNEQFF
CDR3nt: TGTGCCAGCAGTTTATCTGCTAGCGGGGCCTCTTTCAATGAGCAGTTCTTC

v_gene: TRBV6-1
j_gene: TRBJ2-7
d_gene: NA
abundance: few
CDR3aa: CASRAKDRVQRETYEQYF
CDR3nt: TGTGCCAGCAGAGCGAAGGACAGGGTCCAGCGGGAGACCTACGAGCAGTACTTC

v_gene: TRBV15
j_gene: TRBJ2-3
d_gene: TRBD1
abundance: few
CDR3aa: CATSRRETGGADTQYF
CDR3nt: TGTGCCACCAGCAGACGTGAAACAGGGGGCGCAGATACGCAGTATTTT

v_gene: TRBV20-1
j_gene: TRBJ2-7
d_gene: NA
abundance: many
CDR3aa: CSASATGATGEQYF
CDR3nt: TGCAGTGCTAGTGCCACAGGAGCCACGGGCGAGCAGTACTTC

v_gene: TRBV12-3/TRBV12-4
j_gene: TRBJ1-2
d_gene: NA
abundance: many
CDR3aa: CASSPDYYGYTF
CDR3nt: TGTGCCAGCAGTCCCGATTACTATGGCTACACCTTC

v_gene: TRBV4-1
j_gene: TRBJ2-7
d_gene: NA
abundance: NA
CDR3aa: CASSRNSRYEQYF
CDR3nt: TGCGCCAGCAGCCGGAACTCAAGATACGAGCAGTACTTC

v_gene: TRBV29-1
j_gene: TRBJ2-2
d_gene: TRBD2
abundance: many
CDR3aa: CSAITSGGNTGELFF
CDR3nt: TGCAGCGCCATAACTAGCGGGGGAAACACCGGGGAGCTGTTTTTT

v_gene: TRBV12-3/TRBV12-4
j_gene: TRBJ2-3
d_gene: TRBD1
abundance: many
CDR3aa: CASSLSGGTDTQYF
CDR3nt: TGTGCCAGCAGTTTGTCAGGGGGAACAGATACGCAGTATTTT

v_gene: TRBV7-2
j_gene: TRBJ2-7
d_gene: NA
abundance: few
CDR3aa: CASSLRTPPYEQYF
CDR3nt: TGTGCCAGCAGCTTAAGGACTCCCCCCTACGAGCAGTACTTC

v_gene: TRBV20-1
j_gene: TRBJ2-7
d_gene: NA
abundance: few
CDR3aa: CSARIVGEQYF
CDR3nt: TGCAGTGCTAGAATAGTCGGCGAGCAGTACTTC

v_gene: TRBV18
j_gene: TRBJ2-3
d_gene: TRBD2
abundance: once
CDR3aa: CASSPPGLAGGSLDTQYF
CDR3nt: TGTGCCAGCTCACCGCCTGGACTAGCGGGCGGATCTCTCGATACGCAGTATTTT

v_gene: TRBV12-3/TRBV12-4
j_gene: TRBJ2-3
d_gene: NA
abundance: few
CDR3aa: CASSRGQRQESDTQYF
CDR3nt: TGTGCCAGCAGTAGGGGTCAAAGACAGGAATCAGATACGCAGTATTTT

v_gene: TRBV7-9
j_gene: TRBJ2-5
d_gene: TRBD2
abundance: few
CDR3aa: CASSAGVNQETQYF
CDR3nt: TGTGCCAGCAGCGCGGGAGTAAACCAAGAGACCCAGTACTTC

v_gene: TRBV2
j_gene: TRBJ2-7
d_gene: TRBD1
abundance: NA
CDR3aa: CARGDSSYEQYF
CDR3nt: TGTGCCAGGGGGGACAGTTCCTACGAGCAGTACTTC

v_gene: TRBV13
j_gene: TRBJ2-7
d_gene: TRBD2
abundance: NA
CDR3aa: CASSTPLADYEQYF
CDR3nt: TGTGCCAGCAGCACCCCCCTAGCGGACTACGAGCAGTACTTC

v_gene: TRBV9
j_gene: TRBJ2-3
d_gene: TRBD2
abundance: NA
CDR3aa: CASRRGDTTDTQYF
CDR3nt: TGTGCCAGCAGGCGGGGGGACACCACAGATACGCAGTATTTT

v_gene: TRBV20-1
j_gene: TRBJ1-6
d_gene: NA
abundance: NA
CDR3aa: CSARDDPLSPLHF
CDR3nt: TGCAGTGCTAGAGATGATCCGCTTTCACCCCTCCACTTT

v_gene: TRBV19
j_gene: TRBJ2-7
d_gene: NA
abundance: NA
CDR3aa: CASSLLGLTATEQYF
CDR3nt: TGTGCCAGTAGTCTCCTGGGACTGACCGCTACCGAGCAGTACTTC

v_gene: TRBV7-9
j_gene: TRBJ1-4
d_gene: NA
abundance: NA
CDR3aa: CASSATGTANEKLFF
CDR3nt: TGTGCCAGCAGCGCTACCGGGACGGCTAATGAAAAACTGTTTTTT